This entry is about one T cell receptor beta chain. Its antigen is unknown. These data come from a study of shared clonotypes between healthy human individuals. Study-wide context: Two women and three men aged 18 to 49 made up the donors.

The CDR3 spans 14 residues. Trimming shortened V by 3 bases and J by 1 base, and 10 bases separated the two germline ends. In germline, CDR1 is SGHRS, CDR2 YFSETQ. This table comes from immunoSEQ multiplex PCR, and its TCRdb copy is limited to in-frame clones, with some not included. The data show about 2.4 million clones, around nine tenths seen once. The study's findings and limits: Measured sharing among donors was expected to vary with sequencing depth. A few donors showed sharing of roughly 5% of naive CD4 clonotypes.

This TCR derives from a man in his late teens or twenties in good health. Sample: naive CD4+ T cells sorted from blood. Subset indicated: CD45RA+ positively selected. This chain links TRBV5-1 with TRBJ1-1, with D hard to call. The CDR3 sequence: CASSYIDGNTEAFF. In DNA, the CDR3 is TGCGCCAGCAGCTACATCGACGGGAACACTGAAGCTTTCTTT.